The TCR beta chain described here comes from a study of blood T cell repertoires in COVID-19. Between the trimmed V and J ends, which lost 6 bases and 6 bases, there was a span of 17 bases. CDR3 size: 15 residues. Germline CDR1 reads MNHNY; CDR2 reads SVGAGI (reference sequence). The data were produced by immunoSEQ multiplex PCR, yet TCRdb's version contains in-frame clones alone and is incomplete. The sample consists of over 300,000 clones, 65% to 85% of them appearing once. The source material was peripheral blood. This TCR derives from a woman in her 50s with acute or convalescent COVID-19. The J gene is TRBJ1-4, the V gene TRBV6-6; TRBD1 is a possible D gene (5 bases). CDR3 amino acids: CASSRDSLVDEKLFF. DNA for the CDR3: TGTGCCAGCAGCCGCGACAGTTTAGTAGATGAAAAACTGTTTTTT.